The clone carrying this TCR beta chain was seen a few times. Its cognate antigen is unknown. The entirety of the isolated RNA underwent reverse transcription, so expressed TCRB transcripts were sequenced. Profiled with immunoSEQ multiplex PCR; TCRdb holds only in-frame clones, not every one. Here the sample spans about 160,000 clones, around 9% being singletons. Germline-derived CDR1 and CDR2 are SGHAT and FQNNGV. V trimming: 3 bases; J trimming: 2 bases; junction bases outside the gene matches: 6. The length of the CDR3 is 15 residues. This sample was taken from a study of beta chain features in type 1 diabetes. Looking at the study overall: Similarity in age, gender and cell yields was seen between patients and healthy donors.

The study, taken as a whole, reports: Shorter TCRB CDR3s, moderately but significantly so, marked every one of the four CD4+ subsets in Type 1 diabetes patients. Type 1 diabetes patients showed fewer insertions and more deletions at VDJ junctions. Compared to healthy donors, patients appeared to have naive, central memory and Treg TCRB repertoires that were more alike.

The TCR sequence derives from a woman in her 30s with type 1 diabetes. The J gene is TRBJ2-7, the V gene TRBV11-2, with 8 bases matching TRBD1. The sequenced sample consisted of central memory CD4+ T cells from blood. CDR3 sequence: CASSFYRGDPYEQYF. The DNA of the CDR3 is TGTGCCAGCAGCTTTTACAGGGGGGATCCCTACGAGCAGTACTTC.